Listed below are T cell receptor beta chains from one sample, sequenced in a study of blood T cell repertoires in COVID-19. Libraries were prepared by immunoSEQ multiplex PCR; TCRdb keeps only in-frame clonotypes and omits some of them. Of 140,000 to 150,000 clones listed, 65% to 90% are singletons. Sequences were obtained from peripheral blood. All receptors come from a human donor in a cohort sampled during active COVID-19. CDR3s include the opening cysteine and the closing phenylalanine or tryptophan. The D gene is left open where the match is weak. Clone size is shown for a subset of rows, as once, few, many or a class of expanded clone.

CDR3: CASSLTSLGTDTQYF
DNA: TGTGCCAGCAGCTTAACTAGCCTCGGCACAGATACGCAGTATTTT
size: -
V: TRBV7-9
J: TRBJ2-3
D: -

CDR3: CASSMGTSTDTQYF
DNA: TGTGCCAGCAGCATGGGCACTAGCACAGATACGCAGTATTTT
size: -
V: TRBV9
J: TRBJ2-3
D: -

CDR3: CASSLGLDYGYTF
DNA: TGCGCCAGCAGCCTGGGACTTGATTATGGCTACACCTTC
size: -
V: TRBV5-1
J: TRBJ1-2
D: -

CDR3: CASSLLGTNNEQFF
DNA: TGTGCCAGCAGCCTCTTGGGGACAAACAATGAGCAGTTCTTC
size: -
V: TRBV7-2
J: TRBJ2-1
D: -

CDR3: CASTHPGGYGYTF
DNA: TGTGCCAGCACCCACCCGGGGGGCTATGGCTACACCTTC
size: few
V: TRBV6-6
J: TRBJ1-2
D: -

CDR3: CASSRAGANEKLFF
DNA: TGTGCCAGCAGTCGGGCAGGGGCTAATGAAAAACTGTTTTTT
size: -
V: TRBV7-7
J: TRBJ1-4
D: -

CDR3: CASSVLHGSYEQYF
DNA: TGTGCCAGCAGCGTGCTCCACGGCTCCTACGAGCAGTACTTC
size: -
V: TRBV7-9
J: TRBJ2-7
D: -

CDR3: CASSSGGWATGELFF
DNA: TGTGCCAGCAGTTCGGGAGGGTGGGCAACCGGGGAGCTGTTTTTT
size: once
V: TRBV9
J: TRBJ2-2
D: TRBD2

CDR3: CASSPSQGPHYEQYF
DNA: TGTGCCAGCTCACCCTCTCAGGGGCCCCACTACGAGCAGTACTTC
size: -
V: TRBV18
J: TRBJ2-7
D: -

CDR3: CASSGRTEAFF
DNA: TGTGCCAGCAGTGGGAGGACTGAAGCTTTCTTT
size: -
V: TRBV6-2/TRBV6-3
J: TRBJ1-1
D: -

CDR3: CASSRQAQSSGANVLTF
DNA: TGTGCCAGCAGCAGACAGGCCCAGAGCTCTGGGGCCAACGTCCTGACTTTC
size: -
V: TRBV13
J: TRBJ2-6
D: -

CDR3: CASSLFGQTNEKLFF
DNA: TGTGCCAGCAGCTTGTTTGGTCAGACTAATGAAAAACTGTTTTTT
size: -
V: TRBV7-9
J: TRBJ1-4
D: -

CDR3: CASSYEGAVYEQYF
DNA: TGTGCCAGCAGTTACGAGGGGGCGGTCTACGAGCAGTACTTC
size: -
V: TRBV6-2/TRBV6-3
J: TRBJ2-7
D: TRBD1

CDR3: CASSPAPDRPRSGNTIYF
DNA: TGTGCCAGCAGCCCTGCCCCCGACAGGCCGCGCTCTGGAAACACCATATATTTT
size: -
V: TRBV7-2
J: TRBJ1-3
D: -

CDR3: CASSPWEGGEAFF
DNA: TGTGCCAGCAGCCCCTGGGAGGGAGGTGAAGCTTTCTTT
size: few
V: TRBV5-5
J: TRBJ1-1
D: -

CDR3: CASSPLGLNSDNEQFF
DNA: TGTGCCAGCTCCCCATTGGGCCTCAATTCAGACAATGAGCAGTTCTTC
size: -
V: TRBV27
J: TRBJ2-1
D: -

CDR3: CASISYGTGGFYEQYF
DNA: TGTGCCAGCATATCCTACGGGACAGGGGGCTTCTACGAGCAGTACTTC
size: -
V: TRBV27
J: TRBJ2-7
D: TRBD1

CDR3: CASSGETRIQKLFF
DNA: TGTGCCAGCAGTGGGGAGACGCGGATCCAAAAACTGTTTTTT
size: -
V: TRBV28
J: TRBJ1-4
D: -

CDR3: CASSQDWPNTGELFF
DNA: TGCGCCAGCAGCCAAGATTGGCCGAACACCGGGGAGCTGTTTTTT
size: -
V: TRBV4-1
J: TRBJ2-2
D: -

CDR3: CAISPGGQSNEKLFF
DNA: TGTGCCATCAGTCCCGGGGGACAGAGTAATGAAAAACTGTTTTTT
size: -
V: TRBV10-3
J: TRBJ1-4
D: TRBD1

CDR3: CASRAGAAAYEQYF
DNA: TGTGCCAGCAGGGCTGGGGCAGCCGCCTACGAGCAGTACTTC
size: -
V: TRBV7-2
J: TRBJ2-7
D: -

CDR3: CASSQPLARTYEQYF
DNA: TGCGCCAGCAGCCAACCACTAGCACGAACCTACGAGCAGTACTTC
size: few
V: TRBV4-1
J: TRBJ2-7
D: -

CDR3: CASSPPGTSGYEQYF
DNA: TGTGCCAGCAGCCCACCCGGGACTAGCGGCTACGAGCAGTACTTC
size: once
V: TRBV3-1/TRBV3-2
J: TRBJ2-7
D: TRBD2

CDR3: CASSRTGTRGFF
DNA: TGTGCCAGCAGTCGGACCGGGACTAGGGGGTTCTTC
size: -
V: TRBV2
J: TRBJ2-1
D: TRBD2

CDR3: CASSEFRDSYEQYF
DNA: TGTGCCAGCAGTGAATTCCGCGACTCCTACGAGCAGTACTTC
size: -
V: TRBV2
J: TRBJ2-7
D: -

CDR3: CASSLDMGVLAGALYEQYF
DNA: TGTGCCAGCAGCTTAGATATGGGGGTTCTAGCGGGAGCCCTCTACGAGCAGTACTTC
size: -
V: TRBV11-2
J: TRBJ2-7
D: TRBD2

CDR3: CASSPRGRGEQYF
DNA: TGTGCCAGCAGCCCCCGCGGGAGGGGCGAGCAGTACTTC
size: -
V: TRBV6-5
J: TRBJ2-7
D: TRBD2

CDR3: CATSRDPQTQAWQYF
DNA: TGTGCCACCAGCAGAGATCCCCAGACCCAGGCCTGGCAGTACTTC
size: -
V: TRBV15
J: TRBJ2-7
D: -

CDR3: CATSESSGRIYEQYF
DNA: TGTGCCACCAGTGAATCGAGCGGGAGGATCTACGAGCAGTACTTC
size: -
V: TRBV24-1
J: TRBJ2-7
D: TRBD2

CDR3: CASSRGLTVETQYF
DNA: TGTGCCAGCAGCCGGGGACTAACCGTAGAGACCCAGTACTTC
size: -
V: TRBV9
J: TRBJ2-5
D: TRBD2

CDR3: CASSLTLAGGHYNEQFF
DNA: TGTGCCAGCAGCTTGACCCTAGCGGGAGGGCATTACAATGAGCAGTTCTTC
size: -
V: TRBV7-2
J: TRBJ2-1
D: TRBD2